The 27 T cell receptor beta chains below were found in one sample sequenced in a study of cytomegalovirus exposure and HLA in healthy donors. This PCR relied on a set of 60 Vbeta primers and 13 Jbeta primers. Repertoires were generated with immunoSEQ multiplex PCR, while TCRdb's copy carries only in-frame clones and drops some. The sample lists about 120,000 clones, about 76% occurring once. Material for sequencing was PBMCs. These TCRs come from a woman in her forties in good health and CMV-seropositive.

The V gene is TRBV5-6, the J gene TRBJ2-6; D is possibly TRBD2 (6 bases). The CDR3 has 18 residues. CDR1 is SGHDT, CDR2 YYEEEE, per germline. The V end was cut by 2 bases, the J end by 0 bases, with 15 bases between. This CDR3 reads CASSLPGRGTSGANVLTF. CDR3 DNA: TGTGCCAGCAGCTTACCGGGACGGGGGACCTCTGGGGCCAACGTCCTGACTTTC.

CDR3: CASSSRGLAGGQFF. Here the CDR3 DNA reads TGCGCCAGCAGCTCCCGAGGGCTAGCGGGGGGGCAGTTCTTC. The chain uses TRBV5-1 and TRBJ2-1; 11 bases map to TRBD2. The V gene end was trimmed by 3 bases and the J gene end by 12 bases; junction bases not matched to a gene: 8. This CDR3 contains 14 residues. Germline V gene lookup returns CDR1 SGHRS and CDR2 YFSETQ.

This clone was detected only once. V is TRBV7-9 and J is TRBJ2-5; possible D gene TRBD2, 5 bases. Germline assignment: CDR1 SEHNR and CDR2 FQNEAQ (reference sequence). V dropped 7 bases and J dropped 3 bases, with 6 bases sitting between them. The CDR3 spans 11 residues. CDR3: CASTLEETQYF. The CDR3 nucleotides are TGTGCCAGCACACTAGAAGAGACCCAGTACTTC.

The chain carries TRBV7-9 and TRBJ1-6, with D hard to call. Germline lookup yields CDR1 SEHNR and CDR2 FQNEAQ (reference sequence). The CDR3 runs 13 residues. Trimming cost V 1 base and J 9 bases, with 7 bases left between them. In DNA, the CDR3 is TGTGCCAGCAGCTTAGATTCGGTTTCACCCCTCCACTTT. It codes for CASSLDSVSPLHF.

CDR3: CAWTNKGQNTGELFF. The DNA for the CDR3 is TGTGCCTGGACTAACAAGGGACAGAACACCGGGGAGCTGTTTTTT. V and J are TRBV30 and TRBJ2-2; D perhaps matches TRBD1 (6 bases). V lost 4 bases, J lost 1 base, and 13 bases lay in between. There are 15 residues in the CDR3. The germline V gene has CDR1 GTSNPN and CDR2 SVGIG (reference sequence).

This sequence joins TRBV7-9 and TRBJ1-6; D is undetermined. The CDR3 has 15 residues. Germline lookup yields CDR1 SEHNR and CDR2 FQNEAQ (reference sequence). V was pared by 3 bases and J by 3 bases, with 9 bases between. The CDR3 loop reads CASSFGGNYNSPLHF. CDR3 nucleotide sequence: TGTGCCAGCAGCTTCGGAGGAAACTATAATTCACCCCTCCACTTT.

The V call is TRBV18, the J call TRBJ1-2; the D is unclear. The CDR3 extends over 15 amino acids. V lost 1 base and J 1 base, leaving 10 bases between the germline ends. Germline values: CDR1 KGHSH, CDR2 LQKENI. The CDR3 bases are TGTGCCAGCTCACCACAATGGCAAGATAACTATGGCTACACCTTC. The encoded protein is CASSPQWQDNYGYTF.

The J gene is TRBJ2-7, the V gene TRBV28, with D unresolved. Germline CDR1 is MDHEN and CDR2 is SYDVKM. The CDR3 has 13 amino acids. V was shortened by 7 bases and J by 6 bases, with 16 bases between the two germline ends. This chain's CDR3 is CASIRVGSSEQYF. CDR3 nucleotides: TGTGCCAGCATTCGGGTAGGTTCTTCCGAGCAGTACTTC.

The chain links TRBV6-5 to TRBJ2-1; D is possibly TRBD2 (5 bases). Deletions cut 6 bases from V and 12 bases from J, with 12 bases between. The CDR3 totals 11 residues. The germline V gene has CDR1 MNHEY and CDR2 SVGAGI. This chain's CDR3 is CASRWRQSQFF. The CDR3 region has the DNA TGTGCCAGCAGGTGGAGGCAGTCGCAGTTCTTC.

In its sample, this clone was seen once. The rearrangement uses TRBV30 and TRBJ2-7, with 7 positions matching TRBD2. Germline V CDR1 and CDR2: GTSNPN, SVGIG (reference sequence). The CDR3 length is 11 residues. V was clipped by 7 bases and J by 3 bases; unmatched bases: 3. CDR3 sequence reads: CASERGYEQYF. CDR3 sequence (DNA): TGTGCCTCGGAGCGGGGCTACGAGCAGTACTTC.

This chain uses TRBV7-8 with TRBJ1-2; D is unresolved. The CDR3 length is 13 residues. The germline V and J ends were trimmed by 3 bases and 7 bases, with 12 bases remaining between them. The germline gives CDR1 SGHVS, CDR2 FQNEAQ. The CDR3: CASSFYPGSGYTF. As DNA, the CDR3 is TGTGCCAGCAGCTTCTACCCCGGGAGTGGCTACACCTTC. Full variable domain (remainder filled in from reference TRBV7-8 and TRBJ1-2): GAGVSQSPRYKVAKRGQDVALRCDPISGHVSLFWYQQALGQGPEFLTYFQNEAQLDKSGLPSDRFFAERPEGSVSTLKIQRTQQEDSAVYLCASSFYPGSGYTFGSGTRLTVV.

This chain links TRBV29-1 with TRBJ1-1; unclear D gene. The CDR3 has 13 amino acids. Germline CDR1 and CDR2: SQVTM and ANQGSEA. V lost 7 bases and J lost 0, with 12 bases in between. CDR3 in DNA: TGCAGCGCAACAAACCAGATGAACACTGAAGCTTTCTTT. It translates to CSATNQMNTEAFF.

The chain's CDR3 is CASSNPVQPQHF. The CDR3 DNA reads TGTGCCAGCAGCAACCCCGTCCAGCCCCAGCATTTT. This rearrangement joins TRBV21-1 to TRBJ1-5. TRBV21-1 is labeled a pseudogene. The CDR3 covers 12 residues.

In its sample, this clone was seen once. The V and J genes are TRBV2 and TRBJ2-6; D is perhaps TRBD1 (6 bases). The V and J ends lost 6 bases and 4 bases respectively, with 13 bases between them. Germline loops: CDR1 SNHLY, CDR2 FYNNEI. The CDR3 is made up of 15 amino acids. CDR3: CASSPQGRGANVLTF. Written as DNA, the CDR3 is TGTGCCAGCAGCCCACAGGGTCGGGGGGCCAACGTCCTGACTTTC.

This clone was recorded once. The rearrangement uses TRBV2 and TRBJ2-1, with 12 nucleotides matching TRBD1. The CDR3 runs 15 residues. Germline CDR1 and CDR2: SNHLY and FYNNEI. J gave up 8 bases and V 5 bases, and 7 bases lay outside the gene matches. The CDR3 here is CASSSRDRGPDEQFF. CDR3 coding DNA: TGTGCCAGCAGTTCCCGGGACAGGGGGCCCGATGAGCAGTTCTTC.

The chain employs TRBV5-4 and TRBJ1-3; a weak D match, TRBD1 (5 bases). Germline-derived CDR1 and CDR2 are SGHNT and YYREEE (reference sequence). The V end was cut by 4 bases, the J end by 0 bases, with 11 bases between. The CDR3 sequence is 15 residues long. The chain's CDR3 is CASSLGGASGNTIYF. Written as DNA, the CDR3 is TGTGCCAGCAGCCTAGGTGGGGCCTCTGGAAACACCATATATTTT.

In DNA, the CDR3 is TGTGCCAGCAGCCAACAAACAGGGCCTGGAAACACCATATATTTT. Translation: CASSQQTGPGNTIYF. The chain combines TRBV7-2 with TRBJ1-3, with D possibly being TRBD1 (6 bases). With 5 bases removed from V and 2 bases from J, the gap between germline ends came to 13 bases. The germline CDR1 and CDR2 sequences are SGHTA and FQGNSA. There are 15 residues in the CDR3.

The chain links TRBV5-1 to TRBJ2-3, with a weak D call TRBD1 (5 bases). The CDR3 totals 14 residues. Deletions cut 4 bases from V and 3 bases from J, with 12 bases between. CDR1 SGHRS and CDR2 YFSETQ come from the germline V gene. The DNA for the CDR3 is TGCGCCAGCAGCCAACCGGACACAACAGATACGCAGTATTTT. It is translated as CASSQPDTTDTQYF.

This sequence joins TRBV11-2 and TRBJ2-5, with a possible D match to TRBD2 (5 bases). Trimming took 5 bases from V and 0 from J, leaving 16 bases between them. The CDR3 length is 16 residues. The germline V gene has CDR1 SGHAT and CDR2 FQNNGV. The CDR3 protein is CASSDILSGDQETQYF. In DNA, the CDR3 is TGTGCCAGCAGCGACATTCTTTCCGGGGACCAAGAGACCCAGTACTTC.

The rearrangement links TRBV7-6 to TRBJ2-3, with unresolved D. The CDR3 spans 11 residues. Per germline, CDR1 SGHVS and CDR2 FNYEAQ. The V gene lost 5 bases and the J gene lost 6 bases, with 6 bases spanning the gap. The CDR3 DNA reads TGTGCCAGCAGCAATGAGGATACGCAGTATTTT. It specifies CASSNEDTQYF.

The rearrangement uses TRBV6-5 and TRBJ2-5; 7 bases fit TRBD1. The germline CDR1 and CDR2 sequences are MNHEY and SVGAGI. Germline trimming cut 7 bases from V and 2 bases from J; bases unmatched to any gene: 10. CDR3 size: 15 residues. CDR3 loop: CASTSLGRGQETQYF. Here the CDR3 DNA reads TGTGCCAGCACTAGTCTAGGCAGGGGGCAAGAGACCCAGTACTTC.

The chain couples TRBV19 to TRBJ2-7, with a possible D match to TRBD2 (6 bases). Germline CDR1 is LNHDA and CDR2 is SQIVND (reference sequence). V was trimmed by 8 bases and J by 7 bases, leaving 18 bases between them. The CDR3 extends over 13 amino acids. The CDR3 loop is CASLERTGREQYF. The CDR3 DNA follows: TGTGCCAGTCTTGAGCGGACGGGGAGGGAGCAGTACTTC.

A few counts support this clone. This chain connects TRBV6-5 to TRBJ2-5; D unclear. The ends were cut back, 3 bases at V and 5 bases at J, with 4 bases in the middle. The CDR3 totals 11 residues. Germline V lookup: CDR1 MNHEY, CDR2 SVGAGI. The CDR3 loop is CASSYMETQYF. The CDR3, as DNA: TGTGCCAGCAGTTATATGGAGACCCAGTACTTC.

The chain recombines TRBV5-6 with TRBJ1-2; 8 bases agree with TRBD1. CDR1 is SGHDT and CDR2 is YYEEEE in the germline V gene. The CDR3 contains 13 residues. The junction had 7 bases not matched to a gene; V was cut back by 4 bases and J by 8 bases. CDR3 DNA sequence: TGTGCCAGCAGCCCAGCGGGACAGGTGGGCTACACCTTC. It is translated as CASSPAGQVGYTF.

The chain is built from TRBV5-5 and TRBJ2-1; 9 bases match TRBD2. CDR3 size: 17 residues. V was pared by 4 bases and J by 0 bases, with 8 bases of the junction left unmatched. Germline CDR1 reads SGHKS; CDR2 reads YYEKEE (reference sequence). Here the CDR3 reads CASSTGTSPRSYNEQFF. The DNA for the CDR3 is TGTGCCAGCAGCACAGGGACTAGCCCCCGCTCCTACAATGAGCAGTTCTTC. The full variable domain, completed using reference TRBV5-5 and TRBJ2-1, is DAGVTQSPTHLIKTRGQQVTLRCSPISGHKSVSWYQQVLGQGPQFIFQYYEKEERGRGNFPDRFSARQFPNYSSELNVNALLLGDSALYLCASSTGTSPRSYNEQFFGPGTRLTVL.

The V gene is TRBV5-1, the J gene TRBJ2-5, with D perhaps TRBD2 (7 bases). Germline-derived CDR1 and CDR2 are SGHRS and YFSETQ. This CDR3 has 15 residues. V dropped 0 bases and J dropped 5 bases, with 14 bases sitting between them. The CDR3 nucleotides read TGCGCCAGCAGCTTGGCCTCCAGGGGAGGGGAGACCCAGTACTTC. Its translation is CASSLASRGGETQYF.

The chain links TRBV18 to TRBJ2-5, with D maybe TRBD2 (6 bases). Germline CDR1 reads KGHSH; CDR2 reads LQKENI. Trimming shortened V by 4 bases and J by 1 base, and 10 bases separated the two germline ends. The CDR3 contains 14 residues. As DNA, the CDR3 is TGTGCCAGCTCACGGAGTAGCGGCCAAGAGACCCAGTACTTC. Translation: CASSRSSGQETQYF.